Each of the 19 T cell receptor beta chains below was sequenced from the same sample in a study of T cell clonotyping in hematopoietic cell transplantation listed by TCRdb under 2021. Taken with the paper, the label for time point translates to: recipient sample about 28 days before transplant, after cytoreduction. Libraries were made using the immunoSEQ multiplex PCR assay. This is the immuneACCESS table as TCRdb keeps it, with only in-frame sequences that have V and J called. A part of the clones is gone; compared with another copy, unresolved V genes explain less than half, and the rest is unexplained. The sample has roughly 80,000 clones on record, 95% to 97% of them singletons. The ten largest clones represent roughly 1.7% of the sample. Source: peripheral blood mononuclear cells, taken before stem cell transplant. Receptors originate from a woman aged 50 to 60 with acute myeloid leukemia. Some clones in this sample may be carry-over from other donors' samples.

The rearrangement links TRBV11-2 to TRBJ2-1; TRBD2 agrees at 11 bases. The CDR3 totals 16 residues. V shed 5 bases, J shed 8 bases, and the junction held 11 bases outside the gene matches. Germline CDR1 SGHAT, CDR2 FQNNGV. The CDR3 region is CASSGTSGTLWDEQFF. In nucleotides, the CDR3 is TGTGCCAGCAGCGGGACTAGCGGAACACTGTGGGATGAGCAGTTCTTC.

CDR3: CASSEEGGLGGQYF. CDR3 DNA sequence: TGTGCCAGCAGTGAAGAAGGGGGACTTGGGGGCCAGTACTTC. The V and J genes are TRBV2 and TRBJ2-5; TRBD1 or TRBD2 may be the D gene (6 bases each). CDR1 is SNHLY and CDR2 is FYNNEI in the germline V gene. The CDR3 spans 14 residues. V was pared by 1 base and J by 10 bases, with 16 bases between.

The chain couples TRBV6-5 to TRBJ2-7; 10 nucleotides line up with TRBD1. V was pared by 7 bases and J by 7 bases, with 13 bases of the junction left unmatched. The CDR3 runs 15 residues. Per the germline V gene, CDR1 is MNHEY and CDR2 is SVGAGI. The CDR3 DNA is TGTGCCAGCACCCTGGTGGGACAGGGGTCGGAAGAGCAGTACTTC. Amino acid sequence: CASTLVGQGSEEQYF.

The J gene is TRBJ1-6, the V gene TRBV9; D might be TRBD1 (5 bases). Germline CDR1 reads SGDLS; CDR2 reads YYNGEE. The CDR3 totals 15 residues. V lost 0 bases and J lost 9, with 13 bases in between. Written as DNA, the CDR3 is TGTGCCAGCAGCGTAGACGGAAGGGGTACTTCACCCCTCCACTTT. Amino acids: CASSVDGRGTSPLHF.

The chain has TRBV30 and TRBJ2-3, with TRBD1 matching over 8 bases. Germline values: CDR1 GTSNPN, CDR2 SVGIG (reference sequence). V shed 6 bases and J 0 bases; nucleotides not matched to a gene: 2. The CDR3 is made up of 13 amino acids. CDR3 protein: CACRDRSTDTQYF. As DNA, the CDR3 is TGTGCCTGCCGGGACAGGAGCACAGATACGCAGTATTTT.

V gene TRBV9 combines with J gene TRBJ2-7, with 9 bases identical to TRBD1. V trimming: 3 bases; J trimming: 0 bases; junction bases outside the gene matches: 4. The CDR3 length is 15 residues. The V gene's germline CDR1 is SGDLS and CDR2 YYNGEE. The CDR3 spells CASSAGQGNSYEQYF. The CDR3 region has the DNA TGTGCCAGCAGCGCCGGACAGGGGAACTCCTACGAGCAGTACTTC.

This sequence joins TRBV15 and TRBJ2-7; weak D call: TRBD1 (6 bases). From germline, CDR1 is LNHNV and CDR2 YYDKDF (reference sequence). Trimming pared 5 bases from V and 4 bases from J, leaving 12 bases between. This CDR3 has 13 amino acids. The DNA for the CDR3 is TGTGCCACCAGCGGCGAAGACAGGTACGAGCAGTACTTC. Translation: CATSGEDRYEQYF.

The CDR3 nucleotides are TGTGCCAGCAGCGTAGTTAGGGGCGGAATTAACACTGAAGCTTTCTTT. Translation: CASSVVRGGINTEAFF. The chain uses TRBV9 and TRBJ1-1, with a tentative D call TRBD1 (5 bases). The CDR3 is made up of 16 amino acids. V lost 0 bases, J lost 2 bases, and 14 bases lay in between. In germline, CDR1 is SGDLS, CDR2 YYNGEE.

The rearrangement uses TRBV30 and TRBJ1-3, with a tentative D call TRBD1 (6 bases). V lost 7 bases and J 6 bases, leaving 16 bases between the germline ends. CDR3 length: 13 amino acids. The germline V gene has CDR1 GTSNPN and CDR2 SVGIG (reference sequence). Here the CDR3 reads CASEQGGKNTIYF. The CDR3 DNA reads TGTGCCTCAGAACAGGGTGGCAAAAACACCATATATTTT.

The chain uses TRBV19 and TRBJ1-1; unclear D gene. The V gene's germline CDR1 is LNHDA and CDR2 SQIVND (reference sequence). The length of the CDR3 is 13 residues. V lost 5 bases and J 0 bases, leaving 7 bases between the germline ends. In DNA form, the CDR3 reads TGTGCCAGTAGTTTGACGGTGAACACTGAAGCTTTCTTT. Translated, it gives CASSLTVNTEAFF.

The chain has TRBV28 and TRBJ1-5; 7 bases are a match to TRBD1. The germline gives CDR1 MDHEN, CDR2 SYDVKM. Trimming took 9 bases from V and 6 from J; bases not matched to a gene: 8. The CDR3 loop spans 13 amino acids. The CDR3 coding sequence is TGTGCCAGTACTACAGGGGTTACTCAGCCCCAGCATTTT. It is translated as CASTTGVTQPQHF.

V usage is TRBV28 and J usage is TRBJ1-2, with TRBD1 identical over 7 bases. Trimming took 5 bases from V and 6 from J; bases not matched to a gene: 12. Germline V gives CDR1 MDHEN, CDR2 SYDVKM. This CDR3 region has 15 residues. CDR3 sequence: CASSPPEQGWDGYTF. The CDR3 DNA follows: TGTGCCAGCAGTCCCCCCGAACAGGGGTGGGATGGCTACACCTTC.

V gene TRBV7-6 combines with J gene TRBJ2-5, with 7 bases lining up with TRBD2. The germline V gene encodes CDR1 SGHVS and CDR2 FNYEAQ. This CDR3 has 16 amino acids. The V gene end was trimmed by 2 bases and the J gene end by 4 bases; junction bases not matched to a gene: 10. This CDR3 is CASSLTGSAGPETQYF. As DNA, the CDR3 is TGTGCCAGCAGCTTAACCGGATCAGCGGGGCCAGAGACCCAGTACTTC.

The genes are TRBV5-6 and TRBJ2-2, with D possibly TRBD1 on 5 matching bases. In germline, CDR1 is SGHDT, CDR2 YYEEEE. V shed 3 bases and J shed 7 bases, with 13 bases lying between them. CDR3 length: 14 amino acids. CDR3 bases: TGTGCCAGCAGCTGGGGTCAGGGCCGCGGGGAGCTGTTTTTT. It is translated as CASSWGQGRGELFF. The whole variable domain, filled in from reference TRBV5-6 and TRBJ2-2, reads DAGVTQSPTHLIKTRGQQVTLRCSPKSGHDTVSWYQQALGQGPQFIFQYYEEEERQRGNFPDRFSGHQFPNYSSELNVNALLLGDSALYLCASSWGQGRGELFFGEGSRLTVL.

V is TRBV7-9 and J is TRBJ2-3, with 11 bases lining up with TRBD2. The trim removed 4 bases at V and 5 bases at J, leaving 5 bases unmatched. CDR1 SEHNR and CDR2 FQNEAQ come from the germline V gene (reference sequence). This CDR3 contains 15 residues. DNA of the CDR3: TGTGCCAGCAGCTCGGAGCTAGCGGGGGGAGATACGCAGTATTTT. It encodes CASSSELAGGDTQYF.

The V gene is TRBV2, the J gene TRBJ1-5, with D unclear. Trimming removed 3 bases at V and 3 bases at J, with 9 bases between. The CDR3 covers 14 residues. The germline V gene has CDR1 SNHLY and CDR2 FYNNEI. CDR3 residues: CASSETVNNQPQHF. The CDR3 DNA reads TGTGCCAGCAGTGAGACTGTCAACAATCAGCCCCAGCATTTT. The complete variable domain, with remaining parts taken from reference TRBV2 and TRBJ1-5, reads EPEVTQTPSHQVTQMGQEVILRCVPISNHLYFYWYRQILGQKVEFLVSFYNNEISEKSEIFDDQFSVERPDGSNFTLKIRSTKLEDSAMYFCASSETVNNQPQHFGDGTRLSIL.

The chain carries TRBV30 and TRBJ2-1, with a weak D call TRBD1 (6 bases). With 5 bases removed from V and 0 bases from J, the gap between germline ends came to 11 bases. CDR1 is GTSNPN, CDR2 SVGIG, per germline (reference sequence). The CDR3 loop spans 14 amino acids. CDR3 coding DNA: TGTGCCTGGCTCCAGGGGAGCTCCTACAATGAGCAGTTCTTC. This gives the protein CAWLQGSSYNEQFF.

The CDR3, as DNA: TGTGCCAGCAATAGGGTAGCGGAAAAACTGTTTTTT. As protein: CASNRVAEKLFF. The rearrangement links TRBV2 to TRBJ1-4; D is uncertain. The V and J ends lost 7 bases and 8 bases respectively, with 11 bases between them. CDR3 length: 12 amino acids. CDR1 SNHLY and CDR2 FYNNEI come from the germline V gene.

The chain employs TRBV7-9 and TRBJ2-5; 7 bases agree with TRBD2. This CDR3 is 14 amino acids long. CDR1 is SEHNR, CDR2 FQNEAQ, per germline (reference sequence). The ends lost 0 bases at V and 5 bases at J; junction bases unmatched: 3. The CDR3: CASSLAAGRETQYF. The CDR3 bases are TGTGCCAGCAGCTTAGCAGCGGGAAGGGAGACCCAGTACTTC.